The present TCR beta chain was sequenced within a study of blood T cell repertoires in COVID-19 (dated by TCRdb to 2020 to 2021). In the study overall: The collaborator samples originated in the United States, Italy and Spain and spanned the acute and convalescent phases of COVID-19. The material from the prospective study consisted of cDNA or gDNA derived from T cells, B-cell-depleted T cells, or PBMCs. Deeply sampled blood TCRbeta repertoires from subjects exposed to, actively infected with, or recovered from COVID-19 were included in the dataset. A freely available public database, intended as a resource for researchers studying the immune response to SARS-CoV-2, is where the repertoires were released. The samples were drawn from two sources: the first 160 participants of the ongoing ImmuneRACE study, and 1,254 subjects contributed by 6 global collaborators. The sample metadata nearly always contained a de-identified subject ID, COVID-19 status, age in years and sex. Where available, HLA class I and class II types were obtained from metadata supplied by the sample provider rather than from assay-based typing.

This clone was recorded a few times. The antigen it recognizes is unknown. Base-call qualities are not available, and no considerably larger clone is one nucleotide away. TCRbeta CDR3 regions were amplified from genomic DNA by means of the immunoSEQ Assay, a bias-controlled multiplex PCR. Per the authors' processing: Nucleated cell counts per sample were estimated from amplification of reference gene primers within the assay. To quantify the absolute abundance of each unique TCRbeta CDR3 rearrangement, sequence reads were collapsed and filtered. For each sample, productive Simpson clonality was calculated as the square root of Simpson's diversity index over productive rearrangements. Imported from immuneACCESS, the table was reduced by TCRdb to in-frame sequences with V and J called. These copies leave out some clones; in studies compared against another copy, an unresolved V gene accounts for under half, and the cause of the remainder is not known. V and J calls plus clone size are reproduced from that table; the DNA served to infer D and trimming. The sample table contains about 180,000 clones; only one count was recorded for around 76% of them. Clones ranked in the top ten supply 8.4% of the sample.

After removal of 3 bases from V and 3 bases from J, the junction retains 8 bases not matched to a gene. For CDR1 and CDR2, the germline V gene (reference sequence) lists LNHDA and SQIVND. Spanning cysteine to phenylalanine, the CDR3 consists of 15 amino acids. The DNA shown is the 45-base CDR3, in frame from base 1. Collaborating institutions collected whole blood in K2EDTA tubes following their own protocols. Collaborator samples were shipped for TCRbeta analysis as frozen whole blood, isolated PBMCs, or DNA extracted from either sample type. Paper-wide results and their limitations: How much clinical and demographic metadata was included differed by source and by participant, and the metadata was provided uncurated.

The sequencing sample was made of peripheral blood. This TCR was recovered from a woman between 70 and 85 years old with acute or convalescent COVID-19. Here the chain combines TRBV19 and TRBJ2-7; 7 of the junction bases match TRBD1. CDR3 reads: CASSIRGTELYEQYF. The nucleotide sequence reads TGTGCCAGTAGTATCAGGGGGACAGAACTCTACGAGCAGTACTTC.